This TCR beta chain came from a study of beta chain features in type 1 diabetes. General study results and limits: People with Type 1 diabetes carried modestly yet significantly shorter TCRB CDR3s in all four CD4+ subsets. It was among patients, rather than healthy donors, that naive, central memory and Treg TCRB repertoires appeared more similar.

Points on this clone: The target antigen is unknown.

Germline CDR1 reads SGHNT; CDR2 reads YYREEE (reference sequence). Trimming took 4 bases from V and 0 from J, leaving 14 bases between them. The CDR3 consists of 17 residues. Investigators reverse transcribed all isolated RNA, so they sequenced expressed TCRB transcripts. Measured with immunoSEQ multiplex PCR; TCRdb has only the in-frame clones, and not every one. Of some 180,000 clones listed, about 12% are singletons. This rearrangement joins TRBV5-4 to TRBJ2-6; no reliable D call. Sequencing used central memory CD4+ T cells from blood. This sequence was found in a woman aged 18-29 years in good health. The CDR3 bases are TGTGCCAGCAGCCCCAATTTCGGGTTCTCTGGGGCCAACGTCCTGACTTTC. Its protein product is CASSPNFGFSGANVLTF. Supplemented by reference TRBV5-4 and TRBJ2-6, the full variable domain reads ETGVTQSPTHLIKTRGQQVTLRCSSQSGHNTVSWYQQALGQGPQFIFQYYREEENGRGNFPPRFSGLQFPNYSSELNVNALELDDSALYLCASSPNFGFSGANVLTFGAGSRLTVL.